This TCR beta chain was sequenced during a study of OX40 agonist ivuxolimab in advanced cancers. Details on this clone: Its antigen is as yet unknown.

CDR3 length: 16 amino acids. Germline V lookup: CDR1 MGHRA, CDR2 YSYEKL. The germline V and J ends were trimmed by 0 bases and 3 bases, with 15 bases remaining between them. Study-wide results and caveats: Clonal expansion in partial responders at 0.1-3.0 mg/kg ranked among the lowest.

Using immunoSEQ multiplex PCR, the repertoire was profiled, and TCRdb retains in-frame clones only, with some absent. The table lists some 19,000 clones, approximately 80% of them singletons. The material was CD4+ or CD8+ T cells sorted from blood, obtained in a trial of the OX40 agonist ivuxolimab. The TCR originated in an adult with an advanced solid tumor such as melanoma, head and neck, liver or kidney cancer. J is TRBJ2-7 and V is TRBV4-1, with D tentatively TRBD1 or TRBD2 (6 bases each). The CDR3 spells CASSQEGGPRGYEQYF. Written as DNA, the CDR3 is TGCGCCAGCAGCCAAGAAGGGGGGCCCCGAGGCTACGAGCAGTACTTC.